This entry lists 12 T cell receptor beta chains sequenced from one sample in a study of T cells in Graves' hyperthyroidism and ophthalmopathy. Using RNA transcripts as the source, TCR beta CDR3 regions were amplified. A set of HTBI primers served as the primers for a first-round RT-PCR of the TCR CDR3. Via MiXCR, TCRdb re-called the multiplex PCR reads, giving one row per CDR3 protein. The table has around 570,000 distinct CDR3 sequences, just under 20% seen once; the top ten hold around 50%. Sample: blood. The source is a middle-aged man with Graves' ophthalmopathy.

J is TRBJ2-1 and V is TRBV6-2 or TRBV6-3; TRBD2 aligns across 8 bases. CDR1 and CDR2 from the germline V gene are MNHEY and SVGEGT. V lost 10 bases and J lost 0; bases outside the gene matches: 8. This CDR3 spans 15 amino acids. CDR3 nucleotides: TGTGCCATTACAGCGGGAGCCAGCTCCTACAATGAGCAGTTCTTC. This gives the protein CAITAGASSYNEQFF.

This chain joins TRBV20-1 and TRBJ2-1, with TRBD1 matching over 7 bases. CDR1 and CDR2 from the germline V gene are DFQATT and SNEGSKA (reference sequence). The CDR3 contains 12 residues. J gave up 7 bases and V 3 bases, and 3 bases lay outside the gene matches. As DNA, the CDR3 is TGCAGTGCTAGTGGGACAGCTAATGAGCAGTTCTTC. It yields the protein CSASGTANEQFF.

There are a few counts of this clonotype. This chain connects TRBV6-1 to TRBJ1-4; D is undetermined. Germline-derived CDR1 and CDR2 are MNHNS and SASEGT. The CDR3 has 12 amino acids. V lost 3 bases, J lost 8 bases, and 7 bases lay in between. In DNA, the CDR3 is TGTGCCAGCAGTGACCAGATAGAAAAACTGTTTTTT. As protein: CASSDQIEKLFF.

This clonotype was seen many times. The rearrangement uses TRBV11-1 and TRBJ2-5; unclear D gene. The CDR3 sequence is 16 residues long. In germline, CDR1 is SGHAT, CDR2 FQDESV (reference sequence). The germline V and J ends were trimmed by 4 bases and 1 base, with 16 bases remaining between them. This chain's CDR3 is CASSYSTGKPQETQYF. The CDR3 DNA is TGTGCCAGCAGCTATAGTACGGGTAAACCCCAAGAGACCCAGTACTTC.

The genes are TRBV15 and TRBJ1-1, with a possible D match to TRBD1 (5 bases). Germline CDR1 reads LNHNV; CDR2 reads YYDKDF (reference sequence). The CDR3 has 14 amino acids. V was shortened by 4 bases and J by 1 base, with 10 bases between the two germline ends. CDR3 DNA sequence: TGTGCCACCAGCATGGGGGGGACGAACACTGAAGCTTTCTTT. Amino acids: CATSMGGTNTEAFF.

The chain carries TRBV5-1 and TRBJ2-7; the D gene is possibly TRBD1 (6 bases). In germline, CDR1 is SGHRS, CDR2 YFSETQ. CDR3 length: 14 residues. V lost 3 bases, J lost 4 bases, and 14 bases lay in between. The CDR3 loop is CASSSFTQGYEQYF. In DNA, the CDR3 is TGCGCCAGCAGCTCCTTTACACAGGGATACGAGCAGTACTTC.

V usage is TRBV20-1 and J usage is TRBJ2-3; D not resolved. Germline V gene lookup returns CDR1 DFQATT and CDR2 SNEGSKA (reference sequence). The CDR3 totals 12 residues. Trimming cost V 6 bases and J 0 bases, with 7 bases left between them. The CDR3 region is CSATPSTDTQYF. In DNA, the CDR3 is TGCAGTGCGACCCCTAGCACAGATACGCAGTATTTT.

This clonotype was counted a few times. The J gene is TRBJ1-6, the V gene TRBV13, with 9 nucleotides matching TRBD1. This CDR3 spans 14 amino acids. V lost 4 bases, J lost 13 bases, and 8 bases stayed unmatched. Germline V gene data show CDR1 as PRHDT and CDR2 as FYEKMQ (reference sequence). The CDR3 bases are TGTGCCAGCAGCTCGGGACAGGGCCTGTTTCCCCTCCACTTT. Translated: CASSSGQGLFPLHF.

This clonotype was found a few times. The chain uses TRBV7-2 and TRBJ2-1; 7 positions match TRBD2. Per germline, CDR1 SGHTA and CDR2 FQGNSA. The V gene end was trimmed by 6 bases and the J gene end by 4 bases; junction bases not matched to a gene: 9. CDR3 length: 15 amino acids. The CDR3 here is CASRRTLADYNEQFF. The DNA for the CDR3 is TGTGCCAGCAGGAGAACTCTAGCGGATTACAATGAGCAGTTCTTC.

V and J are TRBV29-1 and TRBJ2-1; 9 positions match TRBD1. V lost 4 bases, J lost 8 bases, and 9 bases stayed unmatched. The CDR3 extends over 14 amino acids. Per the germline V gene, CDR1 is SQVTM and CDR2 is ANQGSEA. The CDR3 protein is CSVVRTGVRDEQFF. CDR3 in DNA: TGCAGCGTTGTTAGGACAGGGGTTAGGGATGAGCAGTTCTTC.

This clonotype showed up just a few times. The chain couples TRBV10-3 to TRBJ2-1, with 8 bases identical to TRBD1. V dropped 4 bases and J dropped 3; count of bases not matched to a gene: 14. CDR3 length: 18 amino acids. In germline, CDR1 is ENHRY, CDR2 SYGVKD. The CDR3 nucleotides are TGTGCCATCAGTGGAGGGACAGGTAGAAGGGACGACTACAATGAGCAGTTCTTC. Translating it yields CAISGGTGRRDDYNEQFF.

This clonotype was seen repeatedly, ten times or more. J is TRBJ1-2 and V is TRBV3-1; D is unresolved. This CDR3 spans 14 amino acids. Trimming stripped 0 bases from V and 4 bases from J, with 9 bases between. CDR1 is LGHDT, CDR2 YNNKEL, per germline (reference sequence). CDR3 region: CASSQDAASYGYTF. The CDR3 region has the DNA TGTGCCAGCAGCCAAGATGCAGCCAGCTATGGCTACACCTTC.